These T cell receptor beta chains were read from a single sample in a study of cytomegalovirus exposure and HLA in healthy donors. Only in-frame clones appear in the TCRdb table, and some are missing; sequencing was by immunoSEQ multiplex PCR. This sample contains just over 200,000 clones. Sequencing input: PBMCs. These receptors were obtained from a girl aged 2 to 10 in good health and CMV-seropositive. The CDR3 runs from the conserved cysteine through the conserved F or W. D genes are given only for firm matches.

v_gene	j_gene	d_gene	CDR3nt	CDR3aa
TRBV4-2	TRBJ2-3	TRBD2	TGTGCCAGCAGCCAAGAGGGGGGACTAGCGGGAGATAGCACAGATACGCAGTATTTT	CASSQEGGLAGDSTDTQYF
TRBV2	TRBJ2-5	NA	TGTGCCAGCATAGGCGCGGAGGAGGTACCCCAAGAGACCCAGTACTTC	CASIGAEEVPQETQYF
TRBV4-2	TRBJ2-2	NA	TGTGCCAGCAGCCAAGTGGCCTTCGGGGACTCCCCATCGCTGTTTTTT	CASSQVAFGDSPSLFF
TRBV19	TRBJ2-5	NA	TGTGCCAGTAGTCCCCGTTCAGAGGTCCTGGAGACCCAGTACTTC	CASSPRSEVLETQYF
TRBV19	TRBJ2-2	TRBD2	TGTGCCAGTAGCCTGGGACTAGCGGTTAACACCGGGGAGCTGTTTTTT	CASSLGLAVNTGELFF
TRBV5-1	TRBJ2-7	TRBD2	TGCGCCAGCAGCTTGGCGACTAGCGGGAGTGGAGGATCCTACGAGCAGTACTTC	CASSLATSGSGGSYEQYF
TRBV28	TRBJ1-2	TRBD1	TGTGCCAGCAACCTAGACAGGGGCAGGGGCTACACCTTC	CASNLDRGRGYTF
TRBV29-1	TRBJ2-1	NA	TGCAGCGGATTACAGGGCGATGAGCAGTTCTTC	CSGLQGDEQFF
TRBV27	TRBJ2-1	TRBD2	TGTGCCAGCAGTTTTGTTATCGGGAGGGCCCATGAGCAGTTCTTC	CASSFVIGRAHEQFF
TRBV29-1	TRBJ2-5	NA	TGCAGCGTTCGGGCAGGAGGGGAGACCCAGTACTTC	CSVRAGGETQYF
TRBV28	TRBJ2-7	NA	TGTGCCAGCAGCCAGGGGGGCTACGAGCAGTACTTC	CASSQGGYEQYF
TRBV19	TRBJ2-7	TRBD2	TGTGCCAGTCGAGGGACTAGCTACGAGCAGTACTTC	CASRGTSYEQYF
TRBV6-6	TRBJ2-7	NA	TGTGCCAGCAGAAAGGGGGTTGACTACGAGCAGTACTTC	CASRKGVDYEQYF
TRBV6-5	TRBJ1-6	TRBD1	TGTGCCAGCAGTCCTCGGGACAGGTCACCCCTCCACTTT	CASSPRDRSPLHF
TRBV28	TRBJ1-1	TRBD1	TGTGCCAGCAGTTCCAGGGGGGACAGGGGGTCCCCTGAAGCTTTCTTT	CASSSRGDRGSPEAFF
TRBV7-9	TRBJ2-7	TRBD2	TGTGCCAGCAGCCCTCCTAGCGGGAGGCCATACGAGCAGTACTTC	CASSPPSGRPYEQYF
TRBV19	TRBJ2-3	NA	TGTGCCAGCAGTACCCCCAAGAAGGGGTATACGCAGTATTTT	CASSTPKKGYTQYF
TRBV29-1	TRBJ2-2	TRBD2	TGCAGCGTTGGTGGATTAGCGGGGGGGGTAGGGACCGGGGAGCTGTTTTTT	CSVGGLAGGVGTGELFF
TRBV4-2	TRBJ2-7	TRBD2	TGTGCCAGCAGCCAAGACCATGCGGGAGGGGACTACGAGCAGTACTTC	CASSQDHAGGDYEQYF
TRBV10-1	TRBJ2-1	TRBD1	TGCGCCAGCAGTACCGGGACAGGGGGAGGGAATGAGCAGTTCTTC	CASSTGTGGGNEQFF
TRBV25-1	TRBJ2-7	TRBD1	TGTGCCAGCAGTTTATATGGGGGACAGGGCTACGAGCAGTACTTC	CASSLYGGQGYEQYF
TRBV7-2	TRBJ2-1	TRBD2	TGTGCCAGCAGCTTAATAGGGGCTAGCGGGAGTTACAATGAGCAGTTCTTC	CASSLIGASGSYNEQFF
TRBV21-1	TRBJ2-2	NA	TGTGCCAGCGTTCGACAGGGGCCCGGGGAGCTGTTTTTT	CASVRQGPGELFF
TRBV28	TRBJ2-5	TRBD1	TGTGCCAGCAGCTCGGGGACAGGACAAGAGACCCTAGGTCTATCAGGGACCCAGTACTTC	CASSSGTGQETLGLSGTQYF
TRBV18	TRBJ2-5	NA	TGTGCCAGCTCACCACCGTTAGTGGGGGCCCAAGAGACCCAGTACTTC	CASSPPLVGAQETQYF
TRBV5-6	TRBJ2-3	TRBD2	TGTGCCAGCAGCGCGGGACTAGCGGGAGGCACAGATACGCAGTATTTT	CASSAGLAGGTDTQYF
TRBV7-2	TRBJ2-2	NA	TGTGCCAGCAAAAACCGAGGCCGATCGGCTGGGGAGCTGTTTTTT	CASKNRGRSAGELFF
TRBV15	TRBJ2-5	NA	TGTGCCACCAGCAGAGATCTAGGGGCCCCGTGGGAGACCCAGTACTTC	CATSRDLGAPWETQYF
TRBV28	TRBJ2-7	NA	TGTGCCAGCAGCCAGACGGGGATCGAGCAGTACTTC	CASSQTGIEQYF
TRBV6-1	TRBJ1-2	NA	TGTGCCAGCAGTGAATTGGGCCAGCATCGTGGCTACACCTTC	CASSELGQHRGYTF
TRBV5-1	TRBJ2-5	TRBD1	TGCGCCAGCAGCTTCCGGACAGGGGAAGAGACCCAGTACTTC	CASSFRTGEETQYF
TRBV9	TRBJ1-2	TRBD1	TGTGCCAGCAGCGGAGCCGGGGACAGGGACCCTAACTATGGCTACACCTTC	CASSGAGDRDPNYGYTF
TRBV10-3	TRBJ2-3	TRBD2	TGTGCCATCAAAAGACTAGCGGGAGGGCCAGATACGCAGTATTTT	CAIKRLAGGPDTQYF
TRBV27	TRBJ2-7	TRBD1	TGTGCCAGCAGACCGACGGGACAGGGCGCCGGGCAGTACTTC	CASRPTGQGAGQYF
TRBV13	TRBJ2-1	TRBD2	TGTGCCAGCAGCTCCGGGACTAGCGGGAGTCAGCCCTACTACAATGAGCAGTTCTTC	CASSSGTSGSQPYYNEQFF
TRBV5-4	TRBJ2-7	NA	TGTGCCAGCAGCTTCTCTAGCGAAGCCTACGAGCAGTACTTC	CASSFSSEAYEQYF